A single sample gave rise to the 31 T cell receptor beta chains below, sequenced in a study of blood T cell repertoires in COVID-19 (dated by TCRdb to the early 2020s). To prepare the library, the immunoSEQ multiplex PCR assay was applied. TCRdb limited this immuneACCESS table to in-frame rearrangements with V and J called. A share of clones is missing; checked studies link under half to unresolved V genes, and the rest is unexplained. Here the sample has hundreds of thousands of clones; around 86% occur a single time. The ten largest clonotypes hold roughly 2% of the sample. The specimen was PBMCs or T cells enriched from blood (not recorded which). The receptor set was obtained from a woman in her 50s who had recovered from COVID-19.

The genes are TRBV2 and TRBJ1-3; D remains unclear. Germline CDR1 reads SNHLY; CDR2 reads FYNNEI. The CDR3 runs 14 residues. V lost 7 bases to trimming and J lost 2 bases, with 12 bases between them. CDR3 residues: CASTVMRAGNTIYF. DNA for the CDR3: TGTGCCAGCACAGTAATGAGGGCTGGAAACACCATATATTTT.

The chain employs TRBV4-3 and TRBJ1-2; 7 nucleotides line up with TRBD1. The CDR3 is 13 amino acids. CDR1 is LGHNA, CDR2 YSLEER, per germline. With V trimmed by 4 bases and J by 7 bases, 6 bases remained unmatched. The CDR3 here is CASSRDRVAGYTF. CDR3 sequence (DNA): TGCGCCAGCAGCCGCGACAGGGTTGCTGGCTACACCTTC.

The gene calls are TRBV7-2 and TRBJ2-7, with TRBD2 identical over 12 bases. Trimming at V came to 2 bases and at J to 5 bases, leaving 7 bases not matched to a gene. CDR1 and CDR2 from the germline V gene are SGHTA and FQGNSA. The CDR3 loop spans 16 amino acids. This CDR3 is CASSLKASGGGHEQYF. CDR3 sequence (DNA): TGTGCCAGCAGCTTAAAGGCTAGCGGGGGGGGCCACGAGCAGTACTTC.

The rearrangement joins TRBV19 to TRBJ1-4, with D possibly matching TRBD1 (6 bases). The V gene's germline CDR1 is LNHDA and CDR2 SQIVND (reference sequence). This CDR3 contains 14 residues. V dropped 3 bases and J dropped 7 bases, with 12 bases sitting between them. The CDR3 here is CASSMFQGTEKLFF. The DNA for the CDR3 is TGTGCCAGTAGTATGTTTCAGGGGACTGAAAAACTGTTTTTT.

The V call is TRBV28, the J call TRBJ2-7; TRBD2 matches at 9 bases. Germline values: CDR1 MDHEN, CDR2 SYDVKM. CDR3 size: 17 residues. V lost 4 bases and J lost 0; bases outside the gene matches: 10. As DNA, the CDR3 is TGTGCCAGCAGTTATCAACTTCTAGCGGGAAACTCCTACGAGCAGTACTTC. This sequence encodes CASSYQLLAGNSYEQYF.

The rearrangement links TRBV18 to TRBJ1-6; tentatively, D is TRBD1 (5 bases). The CDR3 extends over 15 amino acids. Trimming removed 3 bases at V and 6 bases at J, with 12 bases between. Per the germline V gene, CDR1 is KGHSH and CDR2 is LQKENI. The CDR3 nucleotides read TGTGCCAGCTCACCCGATATGACAGTTAATTCACCCCTCCACTTT. It yields the protein CASSPDMTVNSPLHF.

This clone was found a few times. Compared with germline, one end of the junction differs, possibly owing to a read error. This chain connects TRBV7-7 to TRBJ2-7; a weak D match, TRBD2 (6 bases). The CDR3 loop spans 15 amino acids. CDR1 is SSHAT, CDR2 FNYEAQ, per germline (reference sequence). CDR3 in amino acids: CASSANPGASYEQYF. CDR3 DNA: TGTGCTAGCAGTGCCAATCCGGGAGCCTCCTACGAGCAGTACTTC.

This chain's CDR3 is CASSHRLYLLKVNEQFF. CDR3 in DNA: TGTGCCAGCAGCCACCGACTCTACCTCCTCAAGGTCAATGAGCAGTTCTTC. The chain employs TRBV21-1 and TRBJ2-1; TRBD2 is the table's D call and was not checked against the DNA. TRBV21-1 represents a pseudogene. CDR3 length: 17 residues.

The rearrangement links TRBV6-2 or TRBV6-3 to TRBJ1-1; 8 nucleotides align to TRBD1. The CDR3 is 15 amino acids. Germline values: CDR1 MNHEY, CDR2 SVGEGT. V dropped 5 bases and J dropped 1; count of bases not matched to a gene: 6. CDR3 DNA: TGTGCCAGCAGTCTCTCCGGGACAGGGAACACTGAAGCTTTCTTT. Translation: CASSLSGTGNTEAFF.

Remarks on this clone: Germline is not matched at one junction end, which may reflect a read error. The chain has TRBV19 and TRBJ2-7; TRBD2 matches at 8 bases. The germline V gene has CDR1 LNHDA and CDR2 SQIVND (reference sequence). This CDR3 has 14 amino acids. The CDR3, as DNA: TGTGCCAGTAGTATTGGCGGGGGGCGCGGCGAGCAATACTTC. Its translation: CASSIGGGRGEQYF.

V usage is TRBV7-6 and J usage is TRBJ2-5; TRBD2 matches at 11 bases. The CDR3 spans 16 residues. Germline CDR1 is SGHVS and CDR2 is FNYEAQ. J was trimmed by 5 bases and V by 2 bases; bases with no gene match: 7. CDR3 in amino acids: CASSLWLAGGRETQYF. In DNA form, the CDR3 reads TGTGCCAGCAGCTTATGGCTAGCGGGGGGCCGGGAGACCCAGTACTTC.

The chain couples TRBV20-1 to TRBJ1-1; unclear D gene. Germline lookup yields CDR1 DFQATT and CDR2 SNEGSKA (reference sequence). V lost 3 bases and J 10 bases, leaving 9 bases between the germline ends. This CDR3 comprises 10 residues. The CDR3, as DNA: TGCAGTGCTAGCCGGGAAGTAGCTTTCTTT. As protein: CSASREVAFF.

In its sample, this clone was seen once. The chain employs TRBV7-9 and TRBJ2-7; 7 bases align to TRBD1. The germline CDR1 and CDR2 sequences are SEHNR and FQNEAQ (reference sequence). The CDR3 is 12 residues long. J gave up 6 bases and V 10 bases, and 9 bases lay outside the gene matches. The CDR3 sequence is CATQGQHGEQYF. DNA for the CDR3: TGTGCCACCCAGGGACAGCACGGCGAGCAGTACTTC.

About this clone: Other DNA variants within this sample encode the same CDR3. The chain carries TRBV11-2 and TRBJ1-3; D is unclear. This CDR3 is 13 amino acids long. Germline CDR1 reads SGHAT; CDR2 reads FQNNGV. V dropped 0 bases and J dropped 3 bases, with 3 bases sitting between them. The CDR3 DNA sequence: TGTGCCAGCAGCTTAGATCGTGGAAACACCATATATTTT. Protein product: CASSLDRGNTIYF. The full variable domain, with the rest looked up from reference TRBV11-2 and TRBJ1-3, is EAGVAQSPRYKIIEKRQSVAFWCNPISGHATLYWYQQILGQGPKLLIQFQNNGVVDDSQLPKDRFSAERLKGVDSTLKIQPAKLEDSAVYLCASSLDRGNTIYFGEGSWLTVV.

The genes are TRBV7-8 and TRBJ1-5; TRBD1 matches 7 bases. Per the germline V gene, CDR1 is SGHVS and CDR2 is FQNEAQ. The length of the CDR3 is 13 residues. The V and J ends lost 7 bases and 5 bases, in that order; junction bases with no gene match: 5. CDR3 sequence (DNA): TGTGCCAGCACCAGGGGGATTGATCAGCCCCAGCATTTT. Translation gives CASTRGIDQPQHF. Combining the CDR3 with reference TRBV7-8 and TRBJ1-5 gives the whole variable domain GAGVSQSPRYKVAKRGQDVALRCDPISGHVSLFWYQQALGQGPEFLTYFQNEAQLDKSGLPSDRFFAERPEGSVSTLKIQRTQQEDSAVYLCASTRGIDQPQHFGDGTRLSIL.

The chain carries TRBV5-4 and TRBJ1-2; 7 bases line up with TRBD1. V lost 7 bases, J lost 4 bases, and 7 bases stayed unmatched. The germline V gene encodes CDR1 SGHNT and CDR2 YYREEE (reference sequence). The length of the CDR3 is 13 residues. CDR3 bases: TGTGCCAGCCAGAGGGACAGTTTCTATGGCTACACCTTC. It encodes CASQRDSFYGYTF.

The CDR3 nucleotides read TGTGCCAGCACCGAGGAAGGGGCGCGGGCTTTCTTT. It translates to CASTEEGARAFF. The rearrangement uses TRBV5-5 and TRBJ1-1; possible D gene TRBD1, 5 bases. In germline, CDR1 is SGHKS, CDR2 YYEKEE (reference sequence). The V and J ends lost 6 bases and 11 bases respectively, with 17 bases between them. This CDR3 region has 12 residues.

V and J are TRBV4-3 and TRBJ1-6, with 10 bases lining up with TRBD1. This CDR3 is built from 16 residues. The germline V gene encodes CDR1 LGHNA and CDR2 YSLEER. V lost 2 bases and J lost 7; bases outside the gene matches: 5. In nucleotides, the CDR3 is TGCGCCAGCAGCCAACGACAGGGGGCCGGGAATTCACCCCTCCACTTT. This sequence encodes CASSQRQGAGNSPLHF.

The DNA of the CDR3 is TGCGCCAGCAGCCATCCACGCTCACAGGGATCGAGTGGCTACACCTTC. This translates into CASSHPRSQGSSGYTF. The rearrangement links TRBV4-1 to TRBJ1-2, with a possible D match to TRBD1 (6 bases). V dropped 3 bases and J dropped 7 bases, with 21 bases sitting between them. Per germline, CDR1 MGHRA and CDR2 YSYEKL. The CDR3 covers 16 residues.

The chain links TRBV19 to TRBJ2-1; 13 nucleotides line up with TRBD2. V dropped 5 bases and J dropped 8; count of bases not matched to a gene: 12. Germline CDR1 is LNHDA and CDR2 is SQIVND (reference sequence). The CDR3 is 17 amino acids. The CDR3 nucleotides read TGTGCCAGTAGTGGTTGGACTAGCGGGGGCCTCGGACATGAGCAGTTCTTC. Its translation is CASSGWTSGGLGHEQFF.

The chain links TRBV25-1 to TRBJ1-2, with a tentative D call TRBD1 (6 bases). CDR3 size: 14 residues. Trimming removed 6 bases at V and 1 base at J, with 12 bases between. Germline CDR1 and CDR2: MGHDK and SYGVNS. This CDR3 is CASRDQGFNYGYTF. The CDR3 DNA is TGTGCCAGCAGGGACCAGGGGTTTAACTATGGCTACACCTTC.

The V and J genes are TRBV5-1 and TRBJ2-3, with 7 nucleotides matching TRBD2. Looked up from germline, CDR1 is SGHRS and CDR2 is YFSETQ. The CDR3 has 15 residues. J was trimmed by 0 bases and V by 4 bases; bases with no gene match: 5. The CDR3 nucleotides read TGCGCCAGCAGCCTGCTAGCGGAGAGCACAGATACGCAGTATTTT. Protein sequence: CASSLLAESTDTQYF.

The gene calls are TRBV11-2 and TRBJ2-1; 8 nucleotides agree with TRBD2. This CDR3 is built from 16 residues. CDR1 is SGHAT and CDR2 is FQNNGV in the germline V gene. After removal of 4 bases from V and 4 bases from J, the junction contained 9 bases not matched to a gene. CDR3 residues: CASSSTLAGRYNEQFF. The CDR3 nucleotides read TGTGCCAGCAGCTCGACTTTAGCGGGACGATACAATGAGCAGTTCTTC.

Remarks on this clone: Germline is not matched at one junction end, which may reflect a read error. The chain is built from TRBV5-1 and TRBJ2-3; either TRBD1 or TRBD2 may fit D (5 bases each). The germline CDR1 and CDR2 sequences are SGHRS and YFSETQ. This CDR3 contains 16 residues. Written as DNA, the CDR3 is TGCGCCAGCAGTTTGGGGCGGGCAACCGGCACAGATACGCAGTATTTT. This codes for CASSLGRATGTDTQYF.

The rearrangement links TRBV20-1 to TRBJ1-5; 11 positions agree with TRBD1. The CDR3 extends over 15 amino acids. In germline, CDR1 is DFQATT, CDR2 SNEGSKA (reference sequence). V gave up 3 bases and J gave up 8 bases; unmatched junction bases: 9. The CDR3 here is CSASAGTGGREPQHF. Written as DNA, the CDR3 is TGCAGTGCTAGTGCAGGGACAGGGGGGAGAGAGCCCCAGCATTTT.

The chain has TRBV20-1 and TRBJ1-4; D unresolved. CDR1 and CDR2 (germline): DFQATT, SNEGSKA (reference sequence). The CDR3 consists of 13 residues. With 6 bases removed from V and 4 bases from J, the gap between germline ends came to 12 bases. In DNA, the CDR3 is TGCAGTGCCAGTAGGCGGATTAATGAAAAACTGTTTTTT. It codes for CSASRRINEKLFF.

This clone was detected once. The gene calls are TRBV7-2 and TRBJ1-5; D is unclear. CDR3 length: 14 amino acids. V was cut by 1 base and J by 3 bases, with 7 bases left in between. CDR1 is SGHTA, CDR2 FQGNSA, per germline. Here the CDR3 reads CASSLVRDNQPQHF. The CDR3 region has the DNA TGTGCCAGCAGCTTAGTTCGGGACAATCAGCCCCAGCATTTT.

The chain links TRBV18 to TRBJ1-4; perhaps TRBD1 as D (5 bases). Trimming stripped 2 bases from V and 6 bases from J, with 13 bases between. CDR1 is KGHSH and CDR2 is LQKENI in the germline V gene. The CDR3 contains 15 residues. The CDR3 sequence is CASSPEYGGHEKLFF. The DNA of the CDR3 is TGTGCCAGCTCACCAGAGTACGGGGGTCATGAAAAACTGTTTTTT.

This chain connects TRBV19 to TRBJ2-2; possible D gene TRBD1, 6 bases. Germline values: CDR1 LNHDA, CDR2 SQIVND (reference sequence). The CDR3 length is 14 residues. Trimming took 6 bases from V and 7 from J, leaving 15 bases between them. CDR3 nucleotides: TGTGCCAGTAGCCGGGACACCCCAGGCGGGGAGCTGTTTTTT. As protein: CASSRDTPGGELFF.

This chain uses TRBV7-9 with TRBJ1-1; maybe TRBD1 (6 bases). The CDR3 is 13 amino acids. Trimming took off 6 bases at V and 8 bases at J, with 16 bases between the two ends. Per the germline V gene, CDR1 is SEHNR and CDR2 is FQNEAQ (reference sequence). This CDR3 is CASSPTGATEAFF. The CDR3, as DNA: TGTGCCAGCAGTCCGACAGGAGCTACAGAAGCTTTCTTT.

This clone was observed a handful of times. The genes are TRBV28 and TRBJ1-4; no firm D call. V gave up 5 bases and J gave up 5 bases, with 12 bases separating them. Per the germline V gene, CDR1 is MDHEN and CDR2 is SYDVKM. This CDR3 region has 14 residues. CDR3 in DNA: TGTGCCAGCAGTACAGTTAGTATCAATGAAAAACTGTTTTTT. Residues: CASSTVSINEKLFF.